One sample yielded the 27 T cell receptor beta chains listed below, sequenced in a study of shared clonotypes between healthy human individuals. Here immunoSEQ multiplex PCR was the method, and the copy in TCRdb shows in-frame clones only, minus some. The sample has about 1.1 million clones, approximately 80% seen once. Sequenced sample: memory CD4+ T cells from PBMCs. Subset defined: CD45RA-negative fraction. The source is a man between 18 and 29 years old in good health. Some clones in this sample may be carry-over from other donors' samples.

The chain couples TRBV28 to TRBJ2-5; TRBD1 aligns across 7 bases. Looked up from germline, CDR1 is MDHEN and CDR2 is SYDVKM. The CDR3 runs to 16 residues. J gave up 4 bases and V 4 bases, and 12 bases lay outside the gene matches. The CDR3 is CASSSWRQGVSETQYF. The CDR3 DNA reads TGTGCCAGCAGTTCATGGAGACAGGGAGTATCAGAGACCCAGTACTTC.

This clone showed up just once. The V and J genes are TRBV5-1 and TRBJ2-5, with a tentative D call TRBD2 (5 bases). The CDR3 extends over 16 amino acids. The germline CDR1 and CDR2 sequences are SGHRS and YFSETQ. V shed 0 bases and J shed 2 bases, with 14 bases lying between them. Here the CDR3 reads CASSLGATNLQETQYF. CDR3 nucleotides: TGCGCCAGCAGCTTGGGTGCGACTAACTTACAAGAGACCCAGTACTTC.

The CDR3 loop is CATGRQGMREAFF. The CDR3 bases are TGTGCCACCGGTAGACAGGGGATGAGAGAAGCTTTCTTT. The V and J genes are TRBV5-5 and TRBJ1-1, with 8 nucleotides matching TRBD1. The CDR3 length is 13 residues. Germline CDR1 is SGHKS and CDR2 is YYEKEE (reference sequence). After removal of 9 bases from V and 8 bases from J, the junction contained 12 bases not matched to a gene.

The chain couples TRBV6-1 to TRBJ2-5; D ambiguous. Germline assignment: CDR1 MNHNS and CDR2 SASEGT. Trimming removed 1 base at V and 4 bases at J, with 4 bases between. This CDR3 contains 12 residues. CDR3 coding DNA: TGTGCCAGCAGTGAAGTGAGAGAGACCCAGTACTTC. This gives the protein CASSEVRETQYF.

The rearrangement links TRBV2 to TRBJ2-3, with unresolved D. The CDR3 sequence is 13 residues long. Looked up from germline, CDR1 is SNHLY and CDR2 is FYNNEI. Trimming stripped 8 bases from V and 3 bases from J, with 12 bases between. The chain's CDR3 is CASDDRGTDTQYF. As DNA, the CDR3 is TGTGCCAGCGACGATCGTGGGACAGATACGCAGTATTTT.

The chain combines TRBV27 with TRBJ1-2; possibly TRBD1 for D (6 bases). The ends were cut back, 7 bases at V and 4 bases at J, with 19 bases in the middle. Germline V gives CDR1 MNHEY, CDR2 SMNVEV (reference sequence). The CDR3 runs 15 residues. The CDR3 coding sequence is TGTGCCAGCACCACCCTCGACAGGCCCTTCTATGGCTACACCTTC. This translates into CASTTLDRPFYGYTF.

The V call is TRBV28, the J call TRBJ1-4, with TRBD1 matching over 7 bases. The germline V gene has CDR1 MDHEN and CDR2 SYDVKM. This CDR3 comprises 15 residues. After removal of 3 bases from V and 7 bases from J, the junction contained 8 bases not matched to a gene. This CDR3 is CASSFQRGLSEKLFF. For the CDR3, the DNA is TGTGCCAGCAGTTTTCAGAGGGGGCTGAGTGAAAAACTGTTTTTT.

This clone was counted a few times. This rearrangement joins TRBV14 to TRBJ1-2; 7 bases are shared with TRBD1. Trimming at V came to 4 bases and at J to 4 bases, leaving 15 bases not matched to a gene. CDR3 length equals 17 residues. Germline values: CDR1 SGHDN, CDR2 FVKESK. The CDR3 protein is CASSPPSPRQGSYGYTF. DNA of the CDR3: TGTGCCAGCAGCCCACCATCCCCTCGACAGGGTAGCTATGGCTACACCTTC.

This clone was picked up one time. The chain links TRBV5-4 to TRBJ2-7, with D unresolved. The CDR3 has 12 residues. Germline V CDR1 and CDR2: SGHNT, YYREEE (reference sequence). V lost 4 bases to trimming and J lost 7 bases, with 12 bases between them. CDR3 in amino acids: CASSPGDGEQYF. As DNA, the CDR3 is TGTGCCAGCAGCCCGGGCGACGGAGAGCAGTACTTC.

The rearrangement links TRBV9 to TRBJ2-3; the D call may be TRBD1 or TRBD2 (5 bases each). V was pared by 7 bases and J by 3 bases, with 6 bases between. CDR3 length equals 11 residues. From germline, CDR1 is SGDLS and CDR2 YYNGEE. The CDR3 nucleotides read TGTGCCAGCGGGACGACAGATACGCAGTATTTT. Encoded protein: CASGTTDTQYF.

Comment on this clone: The sample has other DNA sequences that encode this CDR3 too. This chain uses TRBV5-4 with TRBJ2-3; 7 bases map to TRBD1. CDR1 and CDR2 from the germline V gene are SGHNT and YYREEE (reference sequence). The V and J ends lost 4 bases and 5 bases, in that order; junction bases with no gene match: 10. CDR3 length: 15 amino acids. In nucleotides, the CDR3 is TGTGCCAGCAGCCTAGGGACAGCCTGGGGAGATACGCAGTATTTT. Translated: CASSLGTAWGDTQYF.

This clone was seen just once. This rearrangement joins TRBV11-2 to TRBJ2-3; D gene unclear. Per germline, CDR1 SGHAT and CDR2 FQNNGV. CDR3 length: 16 amino acids. V gave up 0 bases and J gave up 1 base, with 11 bases separating them. Here the CDR3 reads CASSLEAGLRTDTQYF. CDR3 sequence (DNA): TGTGCCAGCAGCTTAGAGGCCGGGCTGCGCACAGATACGCAGTATTTT.

The rearrangement links TRBV7-7 to TRBJ2-5, with D possibly TRBD2 on 7 matching bases. Trimming took 1 base from V and 3 from J, leaving 15 bases between them. Germline V gene lookup returns CDR1 SSHAT and CDR2 FNYEAQ (reference sequence). The CDR3 totals 16 residues. CDR3 region: CASSLGLGGAEETQYF. The CDR3 region has the DNA TGTGCCAGCAGCTTAGGTCTGGGGGGGGCCGAAGAGACCCAGTACTTC.

In this sample, this clone turned up a few times. The chain is built from TRBV29-1 and TRBJ1-1; D is unclear. Germline lookup yields CDR1 SQVTM and CDR2 ANQGSEA. Trimming pared 4 bases from V and 6 bases from J, leaving 12 bases between. This CDR3 is built from 12 residues. The CDR3 DNA reads as TGCAGCGTTGTCCCCACAACCTCTGAAGCTTTCTTT. It is translated as CSVVPTTSEAFF.

There are a few counts of this clone. This CDR3 is also generated by other DNA sequences in the sample. The V call is TRBV27, the J call TRBJ1-2; D is uncertain. V lost 2 bases and J lost 8, with 12 bases in between. The CDR3 extends over 13 amino acids. Germline V gene sequence: CDR1 MNHEY, CDR2 SMNVEV (reference sequence). In DNA, the CDR3 is TGTGCCAGCAGTTTAAGCGGGGTCGGGGGCTACACCTTC. Amino acids: CASSLSGVGGYTF.

The genes are TRBV15 and TRBJ1-2; no clear D gene. The CDR3 is made up of 13 amino acids. CDR1 is LNHNV, CDR2 YYDKDF, per germline (reference sequence). With 5 bases removed from V and 13 bases from J, the gap between germline ends came to 20 bases. The CDR3 sequence: CATSGKLFLGSTF. DNA for the CDR3: TGTGCCACCAGCGGAAAACTTTTTCTAGGGTCCACCTTC.

The chain joins TRBV28 to TRBJ2-2; D may be TRBD2 (5 bases). Between the trimmed V and J ends, which lost 7 bases and 4 bases, there was a span of 7 bases. Germline CDR1 reads MDHEN; CDR2 reads SYDVKM. CDR3 length: 12 amino acids. CDR3 sequence reads: CASTEVTGELFF. CDR3 DNA: TGTGCCAGCACGGAGGTCACCGGGGAGCTGTTTTTT.

This chain joins TRBV7-9 and TRBJ1-1; 8 positions agree with TRBD1. V lost 7 bases and J lost 5; bases outside the gene matches: 15. Germline lookup yields CDR1 SEHNR and CDR2 FQNEAQ (reference sequence). This CDR3 contains 16 residues. The CDR3 region has the DNA TGTGCCAGCAAGGGAAGGGCAGGGGGCGACAGGACTGAAGCTTTCTTT. This sequence encodes CASKGRAGGDRTEAFF.

This rearrangement joins TRBV19 to TRBJ1-2; 9 nucleotides agree with TRBD1. The CDR3 is made up of 13 amino acids. The germline CDR1 and CDR2 sequences are LNHDA and SQIVND (reference sequence). V shed 6 bases and J 7 bases; nucleotides not matched to a gene: 6. The CDR3 DNA follows: TGTGCCAGTAGCTTGAACAGGGGGCCTGGCTACACCTTC. The encoded protein is CASSLNRGPGYTF.

The chain has TRBV6-1 and TRBJ2-1; 9 bases are a match to TRBD1. Germline values: CDR1 MNHNS, CDR2 SASEGT. The CDR3 contains 15 residues. The junction had 9 bases not matched to a gene; V was cut back by 6 bases and J by 6 bases. The CDR3 region is CASSTGTGWTNEQFF. The CDR3 DNA sequence: TGTGCCAGCAGCACCGGGACAGGGTGGACCAATGAGCAGTTCTTC.

CDR3 DNA: TGTGCCAGCAGCCCCCCAGGCGGTCGCACAGATACGCAGTATTTT. It translates to CASSPPGGRTDTQYF. The chain uses TRBV6-5 and TRBJ2-3; D not certain. The V end was cut by 6 bases, the J end by 1 base, with 14 bases between. Per the germline V gene, CDR1 is MNHEY and CDR2 is SVGAGI. This CDR3 contains 15 residues.

This clone has only one observation. This chain joins TRBV7-3 and TRBJ1-1; D might be TRBD1 (5 bases). V was pared by 5 bases and J by 1 base, with 11 bases between. The CDR3 runs to 14 residues. Germline CDR1 is SGHTA and CDR2 is FQGTGA. CDR3 sequence reads: CASSPGPPNTEAFF. In DNA, the CDR3 is TGTGCCAGCAGCCCGGGACCCCCGAACACTGAAGCTTTCTTT.

This clone occurred a few times. This rearrangement joins TRBV11-2 to TRBJ2-7; 10 bases fit TRBD1. This CDR3 comprises 16 residues. J lost 2 bases, V lost 6 bases, and 10 bases had no gene match. Germline CDR1 SGHAT, CDR2 FQNNGV. This chain's CDR3 is CASSPKPGTGAYEQYF. DNA of the CDR3: TGTGCCAGCAGTCCGAAGCCCGGGACAGGGGCCTACGAGCAGTACTTC.

The chain is built from TRBV6-1 and TRBJ1-3; D is perhaps TRBD1 (5 bases). Germline-derived CDR1 and CDR2 are MNHNS and SASEGT. Trimming removed 8 bases from V and 0 bases from J, with 14 bases in between. The CDR3 spans 15 residues. CDR3 sequence reads: CASRGPGSSGNTIYF. The CDR3 DNA reads as TGTGCCAGCCGTGGACCAGGGAGCTCTGGAAACACCATATATTTT.

In the case of this clone: The sample contains more than one DNA sequence encoding this CDR3. This chain joins TRBV5-1 and TRBJ2-3; D is unresolved. The germline CDR1 and CDR2 sequences are SGHRS and YFSETQ. The germline V and J ends were trimmed by 4 bases and 0 bases, with 9 bases remaining between them. This CDR3 region has 14 residues. The CDR3 reads CASSPRLSTDTQYF. CDR3 nucleotides: TGCGCCAGCAGCCCCCGCCTTAGCACAGATACGCAGTATTTT. The full variable domain, rest sourced from reference TRBV5-1 and TRBJ2-3, is KAGVTQTPRYLIKTRGQQVTLSCSPISGHRSVSWYQQTPGQGLQFLFEYFSETQRNKGNFPGRFSGRQFSNSRSEMNVSTLELGDSALYLCASSPRLSTDTQYFGPGTRLTVL.

This sequence joins TRBV6-1 and TRBJ1-2; maybe TRBD1 (6 bases). The CDR3 runs 16 residues. V shed 0 bases and J shed 6 bases, with 17 bases lying between them. CDR1 MNHNS and CDR2 SASEGT come from the germline V gene. The CDR3 spells CASSEAVGGGGHGYTF. The CDR3 nucleotides are TGTGCCAGCAGTGAAGCGGTTGGGGGCGGAGGGCATGGCTACACCTTC.

This clone has ten or more counts. The sample holds other DNA sequences that translate to the same CDR3. This rearrangement joins TRBV6-5 to TRBJ2-7, with 7 bases matching TRBD1. V lost 2 bases and J lost 0; bases outside the gene matches: 1. Germline CDR1 is MNHEY and CDR2 is SVGAGI. The CDR3 spans 14 residues. The CDR3 loop is CASSYDRDSYEQYF. Written as DNA, the CDR3 is TGTGCCAGCAGTTACGACAGGGACTCCTACGAGCAGTACTTC.